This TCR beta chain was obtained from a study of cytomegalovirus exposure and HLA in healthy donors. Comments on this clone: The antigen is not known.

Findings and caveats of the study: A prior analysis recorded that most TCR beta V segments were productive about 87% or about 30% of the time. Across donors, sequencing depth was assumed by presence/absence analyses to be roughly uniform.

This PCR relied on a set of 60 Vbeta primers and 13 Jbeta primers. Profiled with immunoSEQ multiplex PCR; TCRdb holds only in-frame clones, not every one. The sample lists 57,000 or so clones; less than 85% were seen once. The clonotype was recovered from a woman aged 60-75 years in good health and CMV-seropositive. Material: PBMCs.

The CDR3 bases are TGTGCCAGCAGCGACGGACTAGCGGGGGATAACTCTGGGGCCAACGTCCTGACTTTC. Its protein is CASSDGLAGDNSGANVLTF. This chain joins TRBV21-1 and TRBJ2-6; TRBD2 was called by the table and not checked on the DNA. TRBV21-1 constitutes a pseudogene. This CDR3 contains 19 residues.